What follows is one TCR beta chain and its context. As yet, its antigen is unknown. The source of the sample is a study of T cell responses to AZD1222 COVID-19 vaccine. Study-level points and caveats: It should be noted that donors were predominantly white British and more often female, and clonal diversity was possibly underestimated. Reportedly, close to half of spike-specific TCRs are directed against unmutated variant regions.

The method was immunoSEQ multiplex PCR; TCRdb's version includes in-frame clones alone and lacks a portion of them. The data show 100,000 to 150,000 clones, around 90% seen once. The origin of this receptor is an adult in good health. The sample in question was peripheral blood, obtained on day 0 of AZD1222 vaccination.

This CDR3 reads CASSQAFRRTSTDTQYF. The CDR3 nucleotides are TGCGCCAGCAGCCAAGCCTTTCGTAGGACCAGCACAGATACGCAGTATTTT. The chain recombines TRBV4-3 with TRBJ2-3, with D unresolved. Per germline, CDR1 LGHNA and CDR2 YSLEER. This CDR3 has 17 amino acids. Trimming removed 1 base from V and 0 bases from J, with 14 bases in between.